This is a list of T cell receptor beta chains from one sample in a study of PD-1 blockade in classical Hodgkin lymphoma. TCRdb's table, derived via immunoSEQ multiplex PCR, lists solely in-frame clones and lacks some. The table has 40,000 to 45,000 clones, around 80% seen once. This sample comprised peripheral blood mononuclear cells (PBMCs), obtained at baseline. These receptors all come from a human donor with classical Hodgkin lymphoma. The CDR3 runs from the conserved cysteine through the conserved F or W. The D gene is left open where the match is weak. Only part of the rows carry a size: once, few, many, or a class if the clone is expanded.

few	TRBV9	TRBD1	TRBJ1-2	CASRPPRGNYGYTF	TGTGCCAGCAGGCCCCCCAGGGGGAACTATGGCTACACCTTC
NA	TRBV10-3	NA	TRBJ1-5	CAIGPGVSNQPQHF	TGTGCCATTGGGCCGGGGGTTAGCAATCAGCCCCAGCATTTT
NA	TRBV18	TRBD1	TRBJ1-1	CASSPGRGDTEAFF	TGTGCCAGCTCACCAGGCAGGGGGGACACTGAAGCTTTCTTT
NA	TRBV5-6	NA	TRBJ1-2	CASSMGDYGYTF	TGTGCCAGCAGCATGGGGGACTATGGCTACACCTTC
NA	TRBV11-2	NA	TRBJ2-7	CASSLTYEQYF	TGTGCCAGCAGCTTAACCTACGAGCAGTACTTC
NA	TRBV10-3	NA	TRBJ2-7	CAISQGPGELDHEQYF	TGTGCCATCAGCCAAGGACCGGGAGAACTAGACCACGAGCAGTACTTC
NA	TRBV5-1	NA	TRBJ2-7	CASSSGPQGRRDEQYF	TGCGCCAGCAGCTCGGGACCACAGGGAAGAAGGGACGAGCAGTACTTC
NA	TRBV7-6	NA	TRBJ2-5	CASSLGVREWETQYF	TGTGCCAGCAGCTTAGGGGTCAGGGAGTGGGAGACCCAGTACTTC
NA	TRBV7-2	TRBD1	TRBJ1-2	CASSEDREGDGYTF	TGTGCCAGCAGCGAGGACAGGGAAGGAGATGGCTACACCTTC
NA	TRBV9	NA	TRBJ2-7	CASSVQGLPYEQYF	TGTGCCAGCAGCGTACAAGGGTTACCCTACGAGCAGTACTTC
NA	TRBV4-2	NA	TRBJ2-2	CASSQVPGGEPFF	TGTGCCAGCAGCCAAGTGCCCGGCGGGGAGCCGTTTTTT
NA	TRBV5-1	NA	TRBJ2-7	CASRPITGLQYF	TGCGCCAGCCGTCCAATTACAGGGTTGCAGTACTTC
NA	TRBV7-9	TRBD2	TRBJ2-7	CASSTGGGSSYEQYF	TGTGCCAGCAGCACGGGAGGGGGGAGCTCCTACGAGCAGTACTTC
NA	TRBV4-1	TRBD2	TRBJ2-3	CASSQDHTGGNTDTQYF	TGCGCCAGCAGCCAAGATCATACGGGGGGAAACACAGATACGCAGTATTTT
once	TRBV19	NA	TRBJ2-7	CASATQGDTYEQYF	TGTGCCTCCGCAACCCAGGGCGATACCTACGAGCAGTACTTC
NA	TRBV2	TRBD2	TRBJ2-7	CASSEGGGSPYEQYF	TGTGCCAGCAGTGAGGGGGGGGGAAGCCCCTACGAGCAGTACTTC
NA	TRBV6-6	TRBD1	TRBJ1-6	CATTGDFYNSPLHF	TGTGCCACGACAGGGGACTTCTATAATTCACCCCTCCACTTT
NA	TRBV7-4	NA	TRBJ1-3	CASEGCVKSGNTIYF	TGTGCCAGCGAGGGGTGTGTGAAGTCCGGAAACACCATATATTTT
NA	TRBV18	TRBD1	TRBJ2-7	CASSRGTGGSYEQYF	TGTGCCAGCTCACGAGGGACAGGGGGCTCGTACGAGCAGTACTTC
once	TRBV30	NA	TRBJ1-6	CAWTEGSNSPLHF	TGTGCCTGGACGGAGGGCTCAAATTCACCCCTCCACTTT
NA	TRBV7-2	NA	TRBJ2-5	CASSLGAGQQETQYF	TGTGCCAGCAGCTTAGGAGCAGGACAGCAAGAGACCCAGTACTTC
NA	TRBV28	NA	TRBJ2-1	CASDNIQQGSYNEQFF	TGTGCCAGCGACAACATACAACAGGGATCCTACAATGAGCAGTTCTTC
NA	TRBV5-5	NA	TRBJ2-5	CASSTDGQETQYF	TGTGCCAGCAGCACGGACGGCCAAGAGACCCAGTACTTC
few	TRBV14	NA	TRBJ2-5	CASSAIGGTQYF	TGTGCCAGCAGCGCCATTGGGGGGACCCAGTACTTC
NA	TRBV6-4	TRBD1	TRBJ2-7	CAQPGDRDDEQYF	TGTGCCCAACCCGGGGACAGGGATGACGAGCAGTACTTC
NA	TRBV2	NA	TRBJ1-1	CASSEDVGANTEAFF	TGTGCCAGCAGTGAAGACGTAGGGGCGAACACTGAAGCTTTCTTT
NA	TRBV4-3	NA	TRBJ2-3	CASSQDSSTDTQYF	TGCGCCAGCAGCCAAGACTCGAGCACAGATACGCAGTATTTT
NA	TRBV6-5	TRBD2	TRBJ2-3	CASRRGTSGVQYF	TGTGCCAGCAGACGTGGGACTAGCGGGGTCCAGTATTTT
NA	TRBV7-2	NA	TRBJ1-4	CASSLTVLNEKLFF	TGTGCCAGCAGCCTGACAGTGCTTAATGAAAAACTGTTTTTT
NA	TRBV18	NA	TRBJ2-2	CASSPRGDTGELFF	TGTGCCAGCTCACCCCGCGGAGACACCGGGGAGCTGTTTTTT
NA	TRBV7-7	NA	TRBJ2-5	CASSFSGGQETQYF	TGTGCCAGCAGCTTTTCCGGGGGCCAAGAGACCCAGTACTTC
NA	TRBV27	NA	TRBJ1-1	CASSKGGVAFF	TGTGCCAGCAGTAAAGGAGGGGTAGCTTTCTTT
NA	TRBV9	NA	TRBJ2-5	CASSVDPEGETQYF	TGTGCCAGCAGCGTAGATCCTGAGGGGGAGACCCAGTACTTC
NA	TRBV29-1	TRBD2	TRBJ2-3	CSVRGSGGRTDTQYF	TGCAGCGTTAGGGGTAGCGGGGGCAGAACAGATACGCAGTATTTT
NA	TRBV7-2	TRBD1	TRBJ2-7	CASSWGQGSYEQYF	TGTGCCAGCAGCTGGGGACAGGGCTCCTACGAGCAGTACTTC
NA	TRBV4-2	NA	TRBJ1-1	CASSQVRGNTEAFF	TGTGCCAGCAGCCAAGTCCGGGGTAACACTGAAGCTTTCTTT
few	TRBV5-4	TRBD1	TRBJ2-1	CASSGPGQGDDGNEQFF	TGTGCCAGCAGCGGTCCGGGACAGGGAGACGATGGGAATGAGCAGTTCTTC
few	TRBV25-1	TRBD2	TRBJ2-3	CASSGGLAGLADTQYF	TGTGCCAGCAGTGGAGGACTAGCGGGGTTGGCAGATACGCAGTATTTT
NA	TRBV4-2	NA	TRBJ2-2	CASSRGRITGELFF	TGTGCCAGCAGCCGGGGACGGATCACCGGGGAGCTGTTTTTT
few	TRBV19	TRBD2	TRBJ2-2	CASSYGLAGTGELFF	TGTGCCAGTAGCTACGGGCTAGCGGGCACCGGGGAGCTGTTTTTT
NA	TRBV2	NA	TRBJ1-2	CASSEESSYGYTF	TGTGCCAGCAGTGAAGAGTCCTCCTATGGCTACACCTTC
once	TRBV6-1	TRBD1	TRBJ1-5	CASSEVGTDGQPQHF	TGTGCCAGCAGTGAAGTTGGGACAGACGGGCAGCCCCAGCATTTT
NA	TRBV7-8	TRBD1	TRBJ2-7	CASSSPTGQGFYEQYF	TGTGCCAGCAGCTCACCGACAGGACAGGGGTTCTACGAGCAGTACTTC
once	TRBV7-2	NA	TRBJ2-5	CASSPPGELLQETQYF	TGTGCCAGCAGCCCTCCCGGGGAGCTACTCCAAGAGACCCAGTACTTC
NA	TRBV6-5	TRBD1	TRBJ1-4	CASSYRRQGLGEKLFF	TGTGCCAGCAGTTACCGGAGACAGGGTCTAGGTGAAAAACTGTTTTTT